Sequencing of this T cell receptor (beta chain) was carried out in a study of blood T cell repertoires in COVID-19. About the study: PBMCs, B-cell-depleted T cells, or T cells provided the cDNA or gDNA that made up the material.

Per the authors' pipeline: Estimates of nucleated cell counts were drawn from the amplification of reference gene primers. Here immunoSEQ multiplex PCR was the method, and the copy in TCRdb shows in-frame clones only, minus some. V and J calls and clone size are copied from that table; D and trimming were computed from the DNA. The sample includes roughly 100,000 clones, about 89% seen only once; the top ten take more than 4.5%. The CDR3 contains 11 residues. Germline loops: CDR1 MDHEN, CDR2 SYDVKM. V was clipped by 6 bases and J by 14 bases, with 11 bases between them. The specimen sequenced was peripheral blood. This clonotype originated in a human donor in a cohort sampled during active COVID-19. This rearrangement joins TRBV28 to TRBJ1-6, with unresolved D. The CDR3 is CASSAYRALHF. CDR3 bases: TGTGCCAGCAGCGCATACAGAGCCCTCCACTTT.